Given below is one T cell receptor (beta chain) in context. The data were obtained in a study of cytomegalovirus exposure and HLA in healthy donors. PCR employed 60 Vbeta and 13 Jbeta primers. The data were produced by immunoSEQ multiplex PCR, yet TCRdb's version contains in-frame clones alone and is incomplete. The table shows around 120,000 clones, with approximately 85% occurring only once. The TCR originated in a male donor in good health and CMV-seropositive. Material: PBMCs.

CDR3 in DNA: TGTGCCAGCAGCTTCCGGCTAGCGGGACAAGAGACCCAGTACTTC. This sequence encodes CASSFRLAGQETQYF. The rearrangement uses TRBV7-2 and TRBJ2-5, with 9 positions matching TRBD2. The germline V gene encodes CDR1 SGHTA and CDR2 FQGNSA. The CDR3 consists of 15 residues. V shed 3 bases and J 2 bases; nucleotides not matched to a gene: 4.